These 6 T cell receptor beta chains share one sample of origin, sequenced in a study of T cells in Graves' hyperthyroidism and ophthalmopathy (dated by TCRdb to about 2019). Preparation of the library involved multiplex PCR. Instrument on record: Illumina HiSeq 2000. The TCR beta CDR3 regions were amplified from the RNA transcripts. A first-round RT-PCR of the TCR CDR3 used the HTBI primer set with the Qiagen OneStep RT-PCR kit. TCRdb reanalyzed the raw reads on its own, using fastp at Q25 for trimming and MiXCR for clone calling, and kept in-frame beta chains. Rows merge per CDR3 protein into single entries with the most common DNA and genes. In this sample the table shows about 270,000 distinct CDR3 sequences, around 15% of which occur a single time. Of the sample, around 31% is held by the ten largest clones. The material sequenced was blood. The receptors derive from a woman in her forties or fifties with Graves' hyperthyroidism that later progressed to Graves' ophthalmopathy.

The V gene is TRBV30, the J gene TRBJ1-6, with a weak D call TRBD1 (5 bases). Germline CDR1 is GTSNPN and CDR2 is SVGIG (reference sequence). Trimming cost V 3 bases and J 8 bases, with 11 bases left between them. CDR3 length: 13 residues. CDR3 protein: CAWSTRGDSPLHF. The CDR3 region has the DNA TGTGCCTGGAGCACGAGGGGTGATTCACCCCTCCACTTT.

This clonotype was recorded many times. The CDR3 region is CASSIGGAYGYTF. The DNA for the CDR3 is TGTGCCAGCAGTATAGGGGGCGCCTATGGCTACACCTTC. This sequence joins TRBV28 and TRBJ1-2; TRBD1 agrees at 7 bases. V was pared by 5 bases and J by 4 bases, with 4 bases of the junction left unmatched. The CDR3 totals 13 residues. The germline V gene encodes CDR1 MDHEN and CDR2 SYDVKM.

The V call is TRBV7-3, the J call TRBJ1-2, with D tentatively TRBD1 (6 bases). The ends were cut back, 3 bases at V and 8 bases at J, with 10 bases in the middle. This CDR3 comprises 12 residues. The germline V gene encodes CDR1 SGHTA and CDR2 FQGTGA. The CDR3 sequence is CASSFTGKGYTF. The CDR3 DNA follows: TGTGCCAGCAGCTTTACAGGGAAGGGCTACACCTTC. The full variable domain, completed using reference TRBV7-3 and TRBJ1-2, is GAGVSQTPSNKVTEKGKYVELRCDPISGHTALYWYRQSLGQGPEFLIYFQGTGAADDSGLPNDRFFAVRPEGSVSTLKIQRTERGDSAVYLCASSFTGKGYTFGSGTRLTVV.

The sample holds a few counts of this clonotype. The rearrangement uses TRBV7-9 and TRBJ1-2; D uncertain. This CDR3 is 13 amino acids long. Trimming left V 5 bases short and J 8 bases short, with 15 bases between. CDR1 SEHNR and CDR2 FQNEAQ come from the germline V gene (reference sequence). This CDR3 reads CASSPGNLVGYTF. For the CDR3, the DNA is TGTGCCAGCAGCCCCGGAAATTTGGTAGGCTACACCTTC.

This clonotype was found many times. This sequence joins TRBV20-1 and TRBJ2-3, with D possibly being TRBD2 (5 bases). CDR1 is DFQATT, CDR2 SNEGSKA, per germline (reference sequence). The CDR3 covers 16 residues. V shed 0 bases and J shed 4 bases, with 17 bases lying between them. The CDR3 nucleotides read TGCAGTGCTAGAGATCCAATTAGCGCGGCGTCAGATACGCAGTATTTT. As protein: CSARDPISAASDTQYF.

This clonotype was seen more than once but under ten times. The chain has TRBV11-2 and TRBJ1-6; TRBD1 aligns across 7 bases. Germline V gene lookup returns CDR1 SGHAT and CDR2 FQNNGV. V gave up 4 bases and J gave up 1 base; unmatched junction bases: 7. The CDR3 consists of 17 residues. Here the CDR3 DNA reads TGTGCCAGCAGCTCCGAGACAGGGAAGTCCTATAATTCACCCCTCCACTTT. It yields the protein CASSSETGKSYNSPLHF.